The 16 T cell receptor beta chains in this list originate from one sample, sequenced in a study of cytomegalovirus exposure and HLA in healthy donors (dated by TCRdb to 2016 to 2017). Library preparation used the immunoSEQ multiplex PCR assay. TCRdb stores this immuneACCESS table with in-frame sequences only. Part of the clones is absent; in the studies checked, under half of the shortfall reflects unresolved V genes, and no reason is known for the rest. The table for this sample lists more than 200,000 clones; less than 90% of them were counted only once. The ten largest clones take up around 12% of the sample. The sequenced sample was PBMCs. The receptor set was obtained from a man younger than 30 in good health and CMV-seropositive.

V gene TRBV7-2 combines with J gene TRBJ2-4; D is ambiguous. The V gene lost 5 bases and the J gene lost 0 bases, with 17 bases spanning the gap. Looked up from germline, CDR1 is SGHTA and CDR2 is FQGNSA. The CDR3 sequence is 17 residues long. CDR3 in DNA: TGTGCCAGCAGCCCCCAAGTGGCGGAACTAGCCAAAAACATTCAGTACTTC. It encodes CASSPQVAELAKNIQYF. Complete variable domain (other parts from reference TRBV7-2 and TRBJ2-4): GAGVSQSPSNKVTEKGKDVELRCDPISGHTALYWYRQSLGQGLEFLIYFQGNSAPDKSGLPSDRFSAERTGGSVSTLTIQRTQQEDSAVYLCASSPQVAELAKNIQYFGAGTRLSVL.

The chain uses TRBV11-2 and TRBJ2-6; a possible D gene is TRBD2 (5 bases). The CDR3 runs to 16 residues. V lost 0 bases and J 0 bases, leaving 6 bases between the germline ends. Germline CDR1 SGHAT, CDR2 FQNNGV. The CDR3: CASSLERASGANVLTF. In DNA form, the CDR3 reads TGTGCCAGCAGCTTAGAGCGGGCCTCTGGGGCCAACGTCCTGACTTTC.

V and J are TRBV5-1 and TRBJ1-2; D remains ambiguous. The V gene lost 1 base and the J gene lost 2 bases, with 6 bases spanning the gap. The length of the CDR3 is 13 residues. The germline V gene has CDR1 SGHRS and CDR2 YFSETQ. CDR3 loop: CASSLTQNYGYTF. CDR3 in DNA: TGCGCCAGCAGCTTGACACAGAACTATGGCTACACCTTC.

The genes are TRBV27 and TRBJ2-5; no firm D call. CDR3 length: 14 residues. Trimming stripped 5 bases from V and 4 bases from J, with 14 bases between. Germline assignment: CDR1 MNHEY and CDR2 SMNVEV (reference sequence). Here the CDR3 reads CASSPYPAGETQYF. CDR3 coding DNA: TGTGCCAGCAGTCCCTACCCCGCTGGAGAGACCCAGTACTTC.

The count of this clone is one. The V call is TRBV7-8, the J call TRBJ2-1, with no clear D. The germline gives CDR1 SGHVS, CDR2 FQNEAQ. This CDR3 is 15 amino acids long. V was pared by 7 bases and J by 0 bases, with 13 bases between. The CDR3 spells CASNQWRSSYNEQFF. The CDR3 bases are TGTGCCAGCAACCAATGGCGGAGCTCCTACAATGAGCAGTTCTTC.

V is TRBV2 and J is TRBJ2-3, with 7 bases that match TRBD2. V dropped 7 bases and J dropped 4; count of bases not matched to a gene: 5. Germline V gene lookup returns CDR1 SNHLY and CDR2 FYNNEI. The CDR3 covers 13 residues. CDR3 in amino acids: CASIGREADTQYF. The CDR3 coding sequence is TGTGCCAGCATTGGGAGGGAGGCAGATACGCAGTATTTT. The full variable domain, completed using reference TRBV2 and TRBJ2-3, is EPEVTQTPSHQVTQMGQEVILRCVPISNHLYFYWYRQILGQKVEFLVSFYNNEISEKSEIFDDQFSVERPDGSNFTLKIRSTKLEDSAMYFCASIGREADTQYFGPGTRLTVL.

The chain combines TRBV4-1 with TRBJ2-6; weak D call: TRBD2 (6 bases). V lost 1 base to trimming and J lost 8 bases, with 12 bases between them. The CDR3 contains 15 residues. Germline CDR1 MGHRA, CDR2 YSYEKL. CDR3: CASSQGYGDSNVLTF. CDR3 DNA sequence: TGCGCCAGCAGCCAAGGCTATGGGGACTCCAACGTCCTGACTTTC.

This chain joins TRBV6-1 and TRBJ2-7; tentatively, D is TRBD2 (6 bases). Germline-derived CDR1 and CDR2 are MNHNS and SASEGT. The CDR3 length is 15 residues. Trimming removed 6 bases at V and 3 bases at J, with 18 bases between. The CDR3 loop is CASSGGHQGHYEQYF. CDR3 nucleotides: TGTGCCAGCAGCGGGGGTCATCAGGGTCACTACGAGCAGTACTTC.

J is TRBJ2-7 and V is TRBV5-1; D is unclear. The V and J ends lost 5 bases and 2 bases respectively, with 17 bases between them. The V gene's germline CDR1 is SGHRS and CDR2 YFSETQ. The CDR3 is made up of 15 amino acids. The CDR3 loop is CASRSMAALTYEQYF. In DNA form, the CDR3 reads TGCGCCAGCAGATCTATGGCAGCCTTAACCTACGAGCAGTACTTC. The whole variable domain, remainder taken from reference TRBV5-1 and TRBJ2-7, is KAGVTQTPRYLIKTRGQQVTLSCSPISGHRSVSWYQQTPGQGLQFLFEYFSETQRNKGNFPGRFSGRQFSNSRSEMNVSTLELGDSALYLCASRSMAALTYEQYFGPGTRLTVT.

The chain joins TRBV2 to TRBJ1-2; TRBD1 might be the D (5 bases). Germline V CDR1 and CDR2: SNHLY, FYNNEI. Trimming took 7 bases from V and 0 from J, leaving 9 bases between them. The CDR3 is made up of 13 amino acids. The CDR3 DNA follows: TGTGCCAGCACGACAGAAGCTAACTATGGCTACACCTTC. Translated, it gives CASTTEANYGYTF.

The chain recombines TRBV4-2 with TRBJ2-7, with D possibly being TRBD1 (5 bases). This CDR3 has 15 amino acids. In germline, CDR1 is LGHNA, CDR2 YNFKEQ. V was clipped by 1 base and J by 0 bases, with 10 bases between them. CDR3 nucleotides: TGTGCCAGCAGCCAAGTCGGACAATACTCCTACGAGCAGTACTTC. Residues: CASSQVGQYSYEQYF.

The genes are TRBV29-1 and TRBJ2-1, with D perhaps matching TRBD2 (7 bases). The CDR3 totals 15 residues. CDR1 and CDR2 from the germline V gene are SQVTM and ANQGSEA. V gave up 5 bases and J gave up 1 base, with 15 bases separating them. CDR3 nucleotides: TGCAGCGTTCAAGGGGGGGGGCAGTCCTACAATGAGCAGTTCTTC. It codes for CSVQGGGQSYNEQFF.

The chain joins TRBV27 to TRBJ2-7; D possibly corresponds to TRBD2 (6 bases). V was clipped by 9 bases and J by 3 bases, with 15 bases between them. CDR3 length: 13 residues. Germline CDR1 is MNHEY and CDR2 is SMNVEV (reference sequence). CDR3 residues: CARVPGLHYEQYF. The CDR3 DNA sequence: TGTGCCAGGGTACCGGGACTTCACTACGAGCAGTACTTC.

The chain links TRBV6-5 to TRBJ2-1; D not certain. Germline CDR1 reads MNHEY; CDR2 reads SVGAGI. The CDR3 sequence is 12 residues long. V shed 10 bases and J shed 6 bases, with 13 bases lying between them. CDR3 in DNA: TGTGCCACTACTAAGGCCGGCAATGAGCAGTTCTTC. Translation gives CATTKAGNEQFF.

The J gene is TRBJ2-1, the V gene TRBV13, with 8 bases matching TRBD2. CDR1 PRHDT and CDR2 FYEKMQ come from the germline V gene (reference sequence). V lost 0 bases, J lost 8 bases, and 0 bases stayed unmatched. The CDR3 has 13 amino acids. The CDR3 nucleotides are TGTGCCAGCAGCTTAGGCGGGAGGGATGAGCAGTTCTTC. It yields the protein CASSLGGRDEQFF.

The rearrangement uses TRBV7-9 and TRBJ2-5; D unclear. The CDR3 length is 13 residues. The germline CDR1 and CDR2 sequences are SEHNR and FQNEAQ (reference sequence). Trimming left V 0 bases short and J 1 base short, with 3 bases between. CDR3 region: CASSLASQETQYF. The CDR3 DNA sequence: TGTGCCAGCAGCTTAGCCTCCCAAGAGACCCAGTACTTC.